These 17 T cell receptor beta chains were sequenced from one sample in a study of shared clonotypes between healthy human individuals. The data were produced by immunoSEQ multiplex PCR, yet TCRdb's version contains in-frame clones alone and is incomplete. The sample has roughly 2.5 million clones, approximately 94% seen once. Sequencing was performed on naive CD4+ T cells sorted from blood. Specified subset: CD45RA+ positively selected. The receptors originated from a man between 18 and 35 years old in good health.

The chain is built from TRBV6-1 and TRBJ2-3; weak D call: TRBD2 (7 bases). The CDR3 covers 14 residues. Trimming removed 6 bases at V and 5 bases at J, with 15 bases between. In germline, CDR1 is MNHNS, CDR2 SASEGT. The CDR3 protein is CASRFRGGVDTQYF. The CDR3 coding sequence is TGTGCCAGCAGATTCAGGGGAGGGGTAGATACGCAGTATTTT.

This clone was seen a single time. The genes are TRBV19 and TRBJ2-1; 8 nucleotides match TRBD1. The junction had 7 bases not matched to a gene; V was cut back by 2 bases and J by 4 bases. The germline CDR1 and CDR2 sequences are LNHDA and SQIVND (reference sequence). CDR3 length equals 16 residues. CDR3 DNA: TGTGCCAGTAGTATATATGGGACAGGCACATACAATGAGCAGTTCTTC. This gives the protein CASSIYGTGTYNEQFF.

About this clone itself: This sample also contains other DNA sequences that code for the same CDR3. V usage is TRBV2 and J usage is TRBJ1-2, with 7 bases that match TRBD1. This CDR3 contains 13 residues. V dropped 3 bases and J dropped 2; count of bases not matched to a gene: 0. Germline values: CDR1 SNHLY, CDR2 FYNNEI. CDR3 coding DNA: TGTGCCAGCAGTGAGACAGGGAACTATGGCTACACCTTC. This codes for CASSETGNYGYTF.

In DNA, the CDR3 is TGCGCCAGCAGCTTGGATTTGACTAGCGGAAGCTCCTACAATGAGCAGTTCTTC. Its translation: CASSLDLTSGSSYNEQFF. The rearrangement uses TRBV5-1 and TRBJ2-1; 9 bases align to TRBD2. Germline-derived CDR1 and CDR2 are SGHRS and YFSETQ. This CDR3 is 18 amino acids long. V was clipped by 0 bases and J by 0 bases; unmatched bases: 7.

As DNA, the CDR3 is TGTGCCAGCAGCCCAGTTATAACGGAAACTGAAGCTTTCTTT. Protein sequence: CASSPVITETEAFF. The chain combines TRBV6-6 with TRBJ1-1; D not resolved. V was pared by 6 bases and J by 5 bases, with 16 bases between. The CDR3 extends over 14 amino acids. Germline assignment: CDR1 MNHNY and CDR2 SVGAGI (reference sequence).

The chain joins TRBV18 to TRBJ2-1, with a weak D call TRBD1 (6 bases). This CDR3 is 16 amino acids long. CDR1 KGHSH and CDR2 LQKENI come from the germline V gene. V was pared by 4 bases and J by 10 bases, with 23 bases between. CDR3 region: CASSLVRGYGREEQFF. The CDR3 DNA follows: TGTGCCAGCTCACTTGTGAGGGGGTACGGCAGGGAGGAGCAGTTCTTC.

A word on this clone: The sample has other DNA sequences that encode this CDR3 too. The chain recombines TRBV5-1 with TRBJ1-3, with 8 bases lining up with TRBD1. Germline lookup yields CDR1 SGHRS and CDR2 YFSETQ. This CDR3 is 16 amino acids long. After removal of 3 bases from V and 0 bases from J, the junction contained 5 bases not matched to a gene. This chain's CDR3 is CASSSGQATSGNTIYF. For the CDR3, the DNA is TGCGCCAGCAGCTCGGGACAGGCTACCTCTGGAAACACCATATATTTT.

This CDR3 reads CASSRPKTSGTDTQYF. In DNA, the CDR3 is TGTGCCAGCAGCCGACCTAAGACTAGCGGCACAGATACGCAGTATTTT. The rearrangement uses TRBV5-6 and TRBJ2-3; 8 bases agree with TRBD2. Germline V CDR1 and CDR2: SGHDT, YYEEEE. This CDR3 is 16 amino acids long. Trimming at V came to 4 bases and at J to 1 base, leaving 8 bases not matched to a gene.

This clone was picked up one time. The CDR3 bases are TGTGCCAGCAGCACGGGACCTCTGAACACTGAAGCTTTCTTT. It yields the protein CASSTGPLNTEAFF. The gene calls are TRBV7-9 and TRBJ1-1; possibly TRBD1 for D (5 bases). The CDR3 is 14 amino acids. Trimming removed 5 bases from V and 0 bases from J, with 10 bases in between. Per the germline V gene, CDR1 is SEHNR and CDR2 is FQNEAQ (reference sequence).

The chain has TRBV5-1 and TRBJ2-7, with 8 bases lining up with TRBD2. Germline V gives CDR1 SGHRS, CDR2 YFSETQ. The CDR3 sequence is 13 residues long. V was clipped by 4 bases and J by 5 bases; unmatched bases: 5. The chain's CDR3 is CASSVGLANEQYF. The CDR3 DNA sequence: TGCGCCAGCAGCGTCGGACTAGCCAACGAGCAGTACTTC.

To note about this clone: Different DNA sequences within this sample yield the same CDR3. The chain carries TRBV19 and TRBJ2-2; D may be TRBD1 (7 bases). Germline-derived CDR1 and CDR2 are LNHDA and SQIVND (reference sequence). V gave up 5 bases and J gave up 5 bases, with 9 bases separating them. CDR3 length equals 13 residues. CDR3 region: CASSQGGTGELFF. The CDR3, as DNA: TGTGCCAGTAGTCAGGGGGGTACCGGGGAGCTGTTTTTT.

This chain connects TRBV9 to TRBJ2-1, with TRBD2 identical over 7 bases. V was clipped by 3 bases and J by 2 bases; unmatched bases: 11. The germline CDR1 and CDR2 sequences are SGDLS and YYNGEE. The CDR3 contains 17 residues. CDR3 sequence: CASSDSRLAAAYNEQFF. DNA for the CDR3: TGTGCCAGCAGCGACAGTAGGCTAGCGGCGGCCTACAATGAGCAGTTCTTC.

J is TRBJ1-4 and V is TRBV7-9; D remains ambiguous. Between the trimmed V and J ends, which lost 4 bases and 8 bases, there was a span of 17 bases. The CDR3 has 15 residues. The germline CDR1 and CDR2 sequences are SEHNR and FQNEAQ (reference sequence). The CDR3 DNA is TGTGCCAGCAGCTACCCCGGCGGCCCGGGGGAAAAACTGTTTTTT. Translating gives CASSYPGGPGEKLFF.

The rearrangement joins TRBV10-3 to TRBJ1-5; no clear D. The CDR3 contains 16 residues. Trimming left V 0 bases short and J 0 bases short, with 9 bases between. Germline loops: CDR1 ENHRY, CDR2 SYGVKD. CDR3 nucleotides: TGTGCCATCAGTGAGTCACAGTCCCTTAGCAATCAGCCCCAGCATTTT. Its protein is CAISESQSLSNQPQHF.

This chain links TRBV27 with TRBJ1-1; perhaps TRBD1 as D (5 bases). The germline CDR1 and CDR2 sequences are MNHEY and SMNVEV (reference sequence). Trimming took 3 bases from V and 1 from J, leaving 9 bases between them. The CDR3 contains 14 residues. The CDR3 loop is CASSFGQGNTEAFF. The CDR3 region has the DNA TGTGCCAGCAGTTTTGGCCAGGGGAACACTGAAGCTTTCTTT.

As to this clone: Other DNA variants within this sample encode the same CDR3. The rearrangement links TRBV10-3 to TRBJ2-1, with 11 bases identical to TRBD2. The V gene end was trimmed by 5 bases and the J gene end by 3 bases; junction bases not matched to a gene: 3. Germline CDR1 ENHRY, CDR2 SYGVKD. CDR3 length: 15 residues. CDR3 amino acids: CAISSSGGNYNEQFF. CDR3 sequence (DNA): TGTGCCATCAGTTCTAGCGGGGGGAACTACAATGAGCAGTTCTTC.

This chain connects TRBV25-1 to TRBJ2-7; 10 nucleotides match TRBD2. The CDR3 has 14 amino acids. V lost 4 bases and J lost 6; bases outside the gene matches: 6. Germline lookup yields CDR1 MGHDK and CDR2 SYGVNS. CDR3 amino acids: CASSGGLALREQYF. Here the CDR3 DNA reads TGTGCCAGCAGTGGGGGACTAGCGTTACGCGAGCAGTACTTC.